Detailed here is one T cell receptor beta chain. The sample holds many counts of this clonotype. Its antigen is still unknown. Base-call qualities are not available, and no considerably larger clone is one nucleotide away. The CDR3 numbers 18 residues from cysteine through phenylalanine. Solely the CDR3 DNA is kept, with 54 bases framed from the first base. The germline V gene (reference sequence) provides CDR1 SEHNR and CDR2 FQNEAQ. V loses 4 bases, J loses 2 bases, and the germline ends lie 24 bases apart. The sample originates from a study of regulatory T cells in long-lasting Graves disease (dated by TCRdb to the early 2020s). Turning to the overall study: In the newly diagnosed Graves' disease group, patients had been taking antithyroid drugs for less than 3 months. This study used TCR sequencing and RNA sequencing of peripheral blood to compare persistent Graves' disease patients against newly diagnosed Graves' disease patients. The study was conducted in China and was registered as a clinical trial. A total of 33 samples underwent TCR sequencing, from about 13 patients with persistent Graves' disease and around 20 patients with newly diagnosed Graves' disease. Paper-wide results and their limitations: Compared with newly diagnosed patients, persistent Graves' disease patients had lower TCR Shannon entropy and fewer highly expanded clones, which suggests clonal expansion. Only peripheral blood was studied, because thyroid tissue, the primary lesion, was inaccessible. Persistent disease showed preferential use of TRBV28, TRBJ1-2 and TRBJ2-5, whereas newly diagnosed disease favored TRBV20-1 and TRBJ2-1. More public clonotypes were shared among persistent patients (about 2,800) than among newly diagnosed patients (roughly 1,000). The small sample size was acknowledged by the authors as a limitation that may reduce accuracy. Sequencing and analysis were limited to the TCR beta chain.

Explained via the paper, the time point label denotes: newly diagnosed GD, antithyroid drugs for less than 3 months. RNA was extracted from PBMCs in TRIzol for both TCR sequencing and RNA sequencing. Graves' disease was diagnosed according to American Thyroid Association guidelines. The patients came from an endocrinology department in Xi'an, China. Each patient gave roughly 10 milliliters of peripheral blood, collected in an EDTA anticoagulant tube. Ficoll Paque Plus density gradient separation was used to isolate PBMCs, and no additional T cell sorting was done. An Agilent 2100 Bioanalyzer and agarose gel were used to check RNA quality, and a NanoDrop 2000 was used to measure RNA concentration. The library was produced with multiplex PCR. This sample was sequenced with an Illumina HiSeq 4000. iRepertoire HTBI primers and Arm-PCR amplification of CDR3 regions were used to construct TCR beta libraries. PCR products were gel purified before sequencing. The study's own analysis went as follows. Gene usage analysis of CDR3 amino acid clonotypes relied on the 60 or so TRBV and 13 to 15 TRBJ segments identified across samples. COPE and FqMerger were used to merge filtered high-quality paired reads into contigs. BLAST was used to align contigs to the IMGT TRBV, TRBD and TRBJ reference genes, and CDR3 was defined following IMGT. Any clonotype with a frequency above 0.1% was classified as a highly expanded clone. Shannon entropy was used to measure repertoire diversity, and the Gini coefficient was used to measure V-J evenness. Clonotypes shared by more than one individual were considered public. TCRdb applied fastp at Q25 and MiXCR to the public reads, then kept only in-frame beta chains. Rows with a matching CDR3 protein are joined into one entry that keeps the most common DNA and genes. The V and J calls come from TCRdb's annotation, not from the publication. Across this sample there are 350,000 to 500,000 distinct CDR3 sequences, with around 17% seen only once. The ten largest clones capture under 30% of the sample.

The sample also formed part of further work on T cells in Graves' hyperthyroidism and ophthalmopathy. The second investigation adds: Stable Graves' hyperthyroidism was defined as the absence of progression to ophthalmopathy over 18 months of follow-up. Hyperthyroidism patients were newly diagnosed, had a disease duration of under 2 months, and were aged 18 to 65 years. Patients with uncontrolled infections, other autoimmune diseases, pregnancy or lactation were excluded. Diagnoses were established on the basis of clinical symptoms, serum thyroxine and TRAb, thyroid ultrasound, and orbital computed tomography. A first-round RT-PCR of the TCR CDR3 used the HTBI primer set with the Qiagen OneStep RT-PCR kit. Blood samples also contained most of the expanded thyroid clonotypes (frequency above 0.001), which suggests that blood repertoires may reflect thyroid immune responses. A 13 V-J signature model separated ophthalmopathy from stable hyperthyroidism, with over 85% sensitivity and roughly 81% specificity in cross-validation and 80%/75% in testing. In validation, the model predicted progression to ophthalmopathy a median of roughly 6.5 months before onset, with around 70% sensitivity and about 72% specificity. TCR V-J signatures able to tell the groups apart were searched for in a discovery cohort of approximately 95 patients, of whom around 42 had Graves' ophthalmopathy and about 60 had stable Graves' hyperthyroidism. Whether ophthalmopathy could be predicted prospectively was tested in an independent validation cohort made up of approximately 19 hyperthyroidism patients plus 17 patients who later progressed to ophthalmopathy. The 100 discovery patients were randomly split 7:3 into training and test sets. In about 6 Graves' hyperthyroidism patients, the study also compared T-cell repertoires from thyroid tissue with T-cell repertoires from blood. Once sampling was done, hyperthyroidism patients were given methimazole at a starting dose of 30 mg daily, whereas ophthalmopathy patients were given high-dose intravenous methylprednisolone. The libraries were constructed in a second round of multiplex PCR and then size-selected and purified. The libraries were sequenced on an Illumina HiSeq2000 using paired-end 100 bp reads. SOAPnuke was used to process the raw data, throwing out any read that contained adapters or uncalled bases, had a mean Phred below 15, or lacked an exact constant-primer or identifier match. High-quality paired reads were merged with COPE v1.2.5, and unique nucleotide sequences were defined as clonotypes. MiTCR v1.1 was used to align clonotypes to the IMGT TRBV, TRBD and TRBJ reference segments. The analysis was restricted to V-J combinations with a frequency above 0.0001, which together covered about 99% of the repertoires. A TCS score was defined as the ratio of F50 (clonal expansion) to E x V (chaos), with BLOSUM62-based TCRdist applied between CDR3 peptides within each V-J. Welch's t-statistics and random forest reduced around 550 V-J features to roughly 13, which were used in a naive Bayes classifier (R e1071). Sample size was not statistically predetermined, and blinding of investigators to group allocation was not performed. The paper reports TCR Vbeta CDR3 sequencing of some 140 peripheral blood samples: 43 ophthalmopathy, fewer than 85 hyperthyroidism and approximately 17 progressor patients.

Sequenced material: peripheral blood mononuclear cells (PBMCs), taken at new diagnosis, from a patient treated with antithyroid drugs. This sequence was found in a woman under 30 with Graves disease. Donor details come from another sample of the same person, matched by shared clones. This chain is built from TRBV7-9 and TRBJ2-7, with the D gene not clear enough to name. In nucleotide form, the sequence is TGTGCCAGCAGCTCCTCCTTATCAGTAATGGACCGGGCCTACGAGCAGTACTTC. Protein translation: CASSSSLSVMDRAYEQYF.